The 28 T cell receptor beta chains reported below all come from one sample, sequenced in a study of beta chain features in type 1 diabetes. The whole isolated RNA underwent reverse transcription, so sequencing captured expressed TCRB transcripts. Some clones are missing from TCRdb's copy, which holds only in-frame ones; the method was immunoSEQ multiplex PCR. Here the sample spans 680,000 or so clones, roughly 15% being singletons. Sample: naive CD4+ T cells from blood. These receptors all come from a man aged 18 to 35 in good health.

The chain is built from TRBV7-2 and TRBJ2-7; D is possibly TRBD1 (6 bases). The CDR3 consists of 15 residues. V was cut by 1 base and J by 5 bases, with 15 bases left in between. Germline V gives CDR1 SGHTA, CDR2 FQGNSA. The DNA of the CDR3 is TGTGCCAGCAGCTTAGTAACAGGGAAGTCCAACGAGCAGTACTTC. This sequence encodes CASSLVTGKSNEQYF. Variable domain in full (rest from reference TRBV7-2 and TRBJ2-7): GAGVSQSPSNKVTEKGKDVELRCDPISGHTALYWYRQSLGQGLEFLIYFQGNSAPDKSGLPSDRFSAERTGGSVSTLTIQRTQQEDSAVYLCASSLVTGKSNEQYFGPGTRLTVT.

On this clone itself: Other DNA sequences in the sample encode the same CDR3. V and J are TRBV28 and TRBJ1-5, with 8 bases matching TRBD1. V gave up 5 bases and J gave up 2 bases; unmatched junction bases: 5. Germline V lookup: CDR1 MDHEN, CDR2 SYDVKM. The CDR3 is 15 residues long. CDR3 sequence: CASSPGTGGNQPQHF. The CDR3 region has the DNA TGTGCCAGCAGTCCCGGGACAGGAGGCAATCAGCCCCAGCATTTT.

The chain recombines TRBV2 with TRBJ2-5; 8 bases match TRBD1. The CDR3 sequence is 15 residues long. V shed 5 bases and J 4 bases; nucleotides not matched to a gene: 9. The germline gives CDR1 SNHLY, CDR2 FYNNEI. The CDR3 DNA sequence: TGTGCCAGCAGTAAACAGGGGGTGGAATTAGAGACCCAGTACTTC. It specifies CASSKQGVELETQYF.

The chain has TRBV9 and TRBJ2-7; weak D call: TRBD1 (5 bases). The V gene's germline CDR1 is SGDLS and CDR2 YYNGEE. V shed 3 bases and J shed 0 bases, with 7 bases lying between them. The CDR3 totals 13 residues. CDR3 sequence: CASSEGSSYEQYF. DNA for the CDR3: TGTGCCAGCAGCGAGGGGTCCTCCTACGAGCAGTACTTC. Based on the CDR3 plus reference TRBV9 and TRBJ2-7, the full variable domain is DSGVTQTPKHLITATGQRVTLRCSPRSGDLSVYWYQQSLDQGLQFLIQYYNGEERAKGNILERFSAQQFPDLHSELNLSSLELGDSALYFCASSEGSSYEQYFGPGTRLTVT.

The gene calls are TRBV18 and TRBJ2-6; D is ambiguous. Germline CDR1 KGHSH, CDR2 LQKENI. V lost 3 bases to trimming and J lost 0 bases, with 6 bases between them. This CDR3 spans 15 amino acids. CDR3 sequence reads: CASSPASSGANVLTF. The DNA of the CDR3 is TGTGCCAGCTCACCTGCAAGCTCTGGGGCCAACGTCCTGACTTTC. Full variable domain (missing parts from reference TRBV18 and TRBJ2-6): NAGVMQNPRHLVRRRGQEARLRCSPMKGHSHVYWYRQLPEEGLKFMVYLQKENIIDESGMPKERFSAEFPKEGPSILRIQQVVRGDSAAYFCASSPASSGANVLTFGAGSRLTVL.

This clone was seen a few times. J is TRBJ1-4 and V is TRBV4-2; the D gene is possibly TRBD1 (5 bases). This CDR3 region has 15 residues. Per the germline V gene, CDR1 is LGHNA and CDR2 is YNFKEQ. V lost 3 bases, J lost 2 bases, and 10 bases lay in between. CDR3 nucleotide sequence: TGTGCCAGCAGCCAGAGACAGACGACTAATGAAAAACTGTTTTTT. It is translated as CASSQRQTTNEKLFF.

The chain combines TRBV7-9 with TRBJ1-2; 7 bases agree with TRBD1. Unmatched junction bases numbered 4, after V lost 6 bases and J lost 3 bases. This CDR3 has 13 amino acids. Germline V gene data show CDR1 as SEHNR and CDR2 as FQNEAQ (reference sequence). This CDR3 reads CASSYGQDYGYTF. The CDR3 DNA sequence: TGTGCCAGCAGTTACGGACAGGACTATGGCTACACCTTC. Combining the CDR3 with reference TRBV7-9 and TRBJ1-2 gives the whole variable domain DTGVSQNPRHKITKRGQNVTFRCDPISEHNRLYWYRQTLGQGPEFLTYFQNEAQLEKSRLLSDRFSAERPKGSFSTLEIQRTEQGDSAMYLCASSYGQDYGYTFGSGTRLTVV.

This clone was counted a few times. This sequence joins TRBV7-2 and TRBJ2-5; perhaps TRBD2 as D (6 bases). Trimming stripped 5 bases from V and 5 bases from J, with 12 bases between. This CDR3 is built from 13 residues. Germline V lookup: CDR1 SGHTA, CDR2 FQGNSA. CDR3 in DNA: TGTGCCAGCAGCCGGGGGTTGTGGGAGACCCAGTACTTC. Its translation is CASSRGLWETQYF.

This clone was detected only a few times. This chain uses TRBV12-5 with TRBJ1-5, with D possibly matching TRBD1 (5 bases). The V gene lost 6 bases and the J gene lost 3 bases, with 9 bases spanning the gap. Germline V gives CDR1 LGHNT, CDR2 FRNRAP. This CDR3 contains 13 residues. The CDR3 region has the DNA TGTGCTAGTGGCCAGGGAATCAATCAGCCCCAGCATTTT. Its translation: CASGQGINQPQHF.

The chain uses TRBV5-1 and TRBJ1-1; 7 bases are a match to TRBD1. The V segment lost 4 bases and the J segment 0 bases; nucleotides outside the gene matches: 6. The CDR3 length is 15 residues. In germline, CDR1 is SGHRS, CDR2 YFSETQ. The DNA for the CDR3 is TGCGCCAGCAGCCGACGACAGGGAATGAACACTGAAGCTTTCTTT. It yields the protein CASSRRQGMNTEAFF.

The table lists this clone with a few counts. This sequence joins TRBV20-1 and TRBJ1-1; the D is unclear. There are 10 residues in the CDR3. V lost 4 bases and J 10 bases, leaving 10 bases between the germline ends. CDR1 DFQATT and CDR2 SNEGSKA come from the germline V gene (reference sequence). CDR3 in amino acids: CSAKPAGAFF. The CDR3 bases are TGCAGTGCTAAGCCAGCGGGAGCTTTCTTT.

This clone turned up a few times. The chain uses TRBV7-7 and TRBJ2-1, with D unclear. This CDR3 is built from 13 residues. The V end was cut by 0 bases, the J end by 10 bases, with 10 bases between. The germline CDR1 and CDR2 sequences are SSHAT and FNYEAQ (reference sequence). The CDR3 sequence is CASSLAPMGEQFF. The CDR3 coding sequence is TGTGCCAGCAGCTTAGCTCCCATGGGCGAGCAGTTCTTC. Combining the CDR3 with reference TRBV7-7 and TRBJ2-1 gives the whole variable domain GAGVSQSPRYKVTKRGQDVTLRCDPISSHATLYWYQQALGQGPEFLTYFNYEAQPDKSGLPSDRFSAERPEGSISTLTIQRTEQRDSAMYRCASSLAPMGEQFFGPGTRLTVL.

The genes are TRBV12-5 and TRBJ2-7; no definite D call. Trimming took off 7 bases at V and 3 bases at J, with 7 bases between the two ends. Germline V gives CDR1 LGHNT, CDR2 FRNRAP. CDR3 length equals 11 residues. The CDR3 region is CASADGYEQYF. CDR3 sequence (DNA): TGTGCTAGTGCCGACGGCTACGAGCAGTACTTC.

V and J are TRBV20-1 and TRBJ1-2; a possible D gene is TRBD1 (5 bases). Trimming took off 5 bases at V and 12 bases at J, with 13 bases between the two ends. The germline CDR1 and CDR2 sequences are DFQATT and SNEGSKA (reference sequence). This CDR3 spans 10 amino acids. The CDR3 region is CSAGPGIHTF. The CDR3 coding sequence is TGCAGTGCTGGACCAGGGATCCACACCTTC.

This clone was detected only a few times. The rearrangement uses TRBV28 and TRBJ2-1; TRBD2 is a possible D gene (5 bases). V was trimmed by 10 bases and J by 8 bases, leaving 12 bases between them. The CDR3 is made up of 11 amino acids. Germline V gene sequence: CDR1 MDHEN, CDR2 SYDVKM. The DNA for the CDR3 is TGTGCCACCTCGGGGTTGGATGAGCAGTTCTTC. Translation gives CATSGLDEQFF.

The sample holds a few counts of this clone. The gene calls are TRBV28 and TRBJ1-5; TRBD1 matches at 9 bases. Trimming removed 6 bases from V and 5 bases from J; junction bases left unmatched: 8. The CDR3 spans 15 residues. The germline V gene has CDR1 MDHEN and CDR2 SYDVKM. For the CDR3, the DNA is TGTGCCAGCAGAGCGCGACAGGGGGTATATCAGCCCCAGCATTTT. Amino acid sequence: CASRARQGVYQPQHF.

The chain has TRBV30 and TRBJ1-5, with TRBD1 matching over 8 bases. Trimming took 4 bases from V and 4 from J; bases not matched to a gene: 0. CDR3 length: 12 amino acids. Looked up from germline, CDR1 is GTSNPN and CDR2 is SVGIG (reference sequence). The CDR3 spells CAWNRGNQPQHF. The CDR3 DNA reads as TGTGCCTGGAACAGGGGGAATCAGCCCCAGCATTTT.

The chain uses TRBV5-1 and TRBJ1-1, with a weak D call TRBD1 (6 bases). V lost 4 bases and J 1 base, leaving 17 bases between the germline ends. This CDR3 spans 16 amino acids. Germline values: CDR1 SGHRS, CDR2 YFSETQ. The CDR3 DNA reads TGCGCCAGCAGCGCGGGACACGTCAACGGGAACACTGAAGCTTTCTTT. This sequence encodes CASSAGHVNGNTEAFF. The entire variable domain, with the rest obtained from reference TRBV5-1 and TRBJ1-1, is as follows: KAGVTQTPRYLIKTRGQQVTLSCSPISGHRSVSWYQQTPGQGLQFLFEYFSETQRNKGNFPGRFSGRQFSNSRSEMNVSTLELGDSALYLCASSAGHVNGNTEAFFGQGTRLTVV.

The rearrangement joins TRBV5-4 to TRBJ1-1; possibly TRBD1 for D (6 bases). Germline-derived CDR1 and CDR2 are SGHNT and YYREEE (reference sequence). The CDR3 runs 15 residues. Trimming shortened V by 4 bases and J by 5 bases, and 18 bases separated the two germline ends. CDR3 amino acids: CASSHTGKGRTEAFF. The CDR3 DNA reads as TGTGCCAGCAGCCACACAGGGAAAGGGCGGACTGAAGCTTTCTTT.

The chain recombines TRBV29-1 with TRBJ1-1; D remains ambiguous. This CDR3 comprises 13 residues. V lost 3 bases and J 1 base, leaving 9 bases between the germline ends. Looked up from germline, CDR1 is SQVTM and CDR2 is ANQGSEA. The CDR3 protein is CSVEFGGNTEAFF. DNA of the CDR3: TGCAGCGTTGAGTTCGGAGGGAACACTGAAGCTTTCTTT.

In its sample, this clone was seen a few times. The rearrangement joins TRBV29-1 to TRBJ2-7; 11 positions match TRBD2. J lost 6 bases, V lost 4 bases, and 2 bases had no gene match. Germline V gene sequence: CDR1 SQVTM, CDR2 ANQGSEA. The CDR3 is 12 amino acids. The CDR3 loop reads CSVGLAGFEQYF. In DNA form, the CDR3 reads TGCAGCGTTGGACTAGCGGGATTCGAGCAGTACTTC.

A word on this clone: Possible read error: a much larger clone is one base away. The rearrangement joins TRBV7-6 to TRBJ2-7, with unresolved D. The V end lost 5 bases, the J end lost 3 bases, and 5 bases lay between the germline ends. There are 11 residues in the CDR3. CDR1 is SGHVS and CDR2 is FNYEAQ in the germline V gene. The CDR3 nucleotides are TGTGCCAGCAGCCCCCACTACGAGCAGTACTTC. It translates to CASSPHYEQYF. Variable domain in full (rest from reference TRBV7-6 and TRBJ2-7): GAGVSQSPRYKVTKRGQDVALRCDPISGHVSLYWYRQALGQGPEFLTYFNYEAQQDKSGLPNDRFSAERPEGSISTLTIQRTEQRDSAMYRCASSPHYEQYFGPGTRLTVT.

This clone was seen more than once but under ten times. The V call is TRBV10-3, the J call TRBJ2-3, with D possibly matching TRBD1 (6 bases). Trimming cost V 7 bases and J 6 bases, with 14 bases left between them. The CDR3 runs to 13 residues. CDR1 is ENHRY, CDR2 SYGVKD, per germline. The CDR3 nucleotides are TGTGCCATCAACAGGGAGCCGGGGGATACGCAGTATTTT. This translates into CAINREPGDTQYF.

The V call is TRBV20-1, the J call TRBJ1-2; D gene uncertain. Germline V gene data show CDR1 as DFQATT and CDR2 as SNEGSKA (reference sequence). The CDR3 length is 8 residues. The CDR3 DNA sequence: TGCAGGCCCAGCGGCTACACCTTC. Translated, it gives CRPSGYTF.

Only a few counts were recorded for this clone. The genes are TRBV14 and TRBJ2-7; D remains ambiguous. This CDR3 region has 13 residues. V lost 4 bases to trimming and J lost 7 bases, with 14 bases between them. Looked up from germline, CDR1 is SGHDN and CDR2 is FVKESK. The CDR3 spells CASSPARVGEQYF. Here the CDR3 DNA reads TGTGCCAGCAGCCCTGCTCGGGTAGGAGAGCAGTACTTC.

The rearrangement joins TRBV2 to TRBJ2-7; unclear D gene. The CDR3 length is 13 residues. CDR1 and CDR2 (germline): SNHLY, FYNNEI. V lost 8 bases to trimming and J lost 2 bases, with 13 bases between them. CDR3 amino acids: CASSTDEAYEQYF. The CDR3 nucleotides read TGTGCCAGCTCAACCGACGAGGCCTACGAGCAGTACTTC.

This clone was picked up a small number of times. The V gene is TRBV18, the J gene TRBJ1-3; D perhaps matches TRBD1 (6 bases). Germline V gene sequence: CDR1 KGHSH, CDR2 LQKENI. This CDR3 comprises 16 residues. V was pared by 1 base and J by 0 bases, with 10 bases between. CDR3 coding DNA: TGTGCCAGCTCACCACAAACAGGGTCCTCTGGAAACACCATATATTTT. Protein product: CASSPQTGSSGNTIYF.

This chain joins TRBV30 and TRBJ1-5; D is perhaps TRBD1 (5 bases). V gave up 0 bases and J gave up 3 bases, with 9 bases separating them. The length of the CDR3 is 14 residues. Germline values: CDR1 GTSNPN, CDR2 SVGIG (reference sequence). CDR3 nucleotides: TGTGCCTGGAGTGTACTCAGGGACAATCAGCCCCAGCATTTT. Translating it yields CAWSVLRDNQPQHF.